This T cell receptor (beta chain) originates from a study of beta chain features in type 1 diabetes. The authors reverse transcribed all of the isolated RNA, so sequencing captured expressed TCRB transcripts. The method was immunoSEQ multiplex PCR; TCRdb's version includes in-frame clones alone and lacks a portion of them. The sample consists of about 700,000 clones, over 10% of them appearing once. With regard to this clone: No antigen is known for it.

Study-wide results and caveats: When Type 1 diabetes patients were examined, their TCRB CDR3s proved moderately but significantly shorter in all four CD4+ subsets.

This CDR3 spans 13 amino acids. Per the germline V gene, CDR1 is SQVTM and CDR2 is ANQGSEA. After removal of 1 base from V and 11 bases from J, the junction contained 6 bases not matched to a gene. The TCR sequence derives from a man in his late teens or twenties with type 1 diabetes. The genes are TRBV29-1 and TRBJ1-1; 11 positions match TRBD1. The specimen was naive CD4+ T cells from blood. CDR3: CSVEGTGGDGAFF. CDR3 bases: TGCAGCGTTGAAGGGACAGGGGGCGACGGGGCTTTCTTT. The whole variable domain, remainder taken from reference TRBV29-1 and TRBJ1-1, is SAVISQKPSRDICQRGTSLTIQCQVDSQVTMMFWYRQQPGQSLTLIATANQGSEATYESGFVIDKFPISRPNLTFSTLTVSNMSPEDSSIYLCSVEGTGGDGAFFGQGTRLTVV.